Each of the 6 T cell receptor beta chains below was sequenced from the same sample in a study of response to subunit inactivated influenza vaccine. TCRdb called the RT-PCR reads again in MiXCR, with one record for every CDR3 protein. The sample has about 530,000 distinct CDR3 sequences, approximately 12% seen once. Sequencing used PBMCs from blood, obtained on the day of vaccination. These receptor sequences come from a man aged 50-59 years who received an inactivated influenza vaccine.

The rearrangement links TRBV6-5 to TRBJ1-2; 7 bases map to TRBD1. The CDR3 consists of 15 residues. V was pared by 2 bases and J by 4 bases, with 7 bases of the junction left unmatched. Germline CDR1 reads MNHEY; CDR2 reads SVGAGI. The CDR3 coding sequence is TGTGCCAGCAGTTACAGGCAGGGGGTGGGCTATGGCTACACCTTC. Amino acids: CASSYRQGVGYGYTF.

This clonotype was seen repeatedly, ten times or more. J is TRBJ1-1 and V is TRBV4-1; TRBD1 matches 9 bases. The germline gives CDR1 MGHRA, CDR2 YSYEKL. With 1 base clipped from V and 3 bases from J, the junction kept 6 bases outside the gene matches. This CDR3 region has 16 residues. CDR3 bases: TGCGCCAGCAGCCAAGGGGGACAGGGTTTGGACACTGAAGCTTTCTTT. Residues: CASSQGGQGLDTEAFF.

This sequence joins TRBV28 and TRBJ2-1; 7 nucleotides line up with TRBD1. CDR1 MDHEN and CDR2 SYDVKM come from the germline V gene. V was pared by 6 bases and J by 9 bases, with 5 bases of the junction left unmatched. The CDR3 covers 12 residues. Written as DNA, the CDR3 is TGTGCCAGCAGGAGGGGGCTTATTGAGCAGTTCTTC. Its protein product is CASRRGLIEQFF.

This clonotype was seen at least ten times. The CDR3, as DNA: TGTGCCAGTAGCGGACAGAACTATGGCTACACCTTC. As protein: CASSGQNYGYTF. The genes are TRBV19 and TRBJ1-2, with D possibly matching TRBD1 (6 bases). With 6 bases removed from V and 2 bases from J, the gap between germline ends came to 7 bases. Germline CDR1 is LNHDA and CDR2 is SQIVND (reference sequence). CDR3 length equals 12 residues.

In its sample, this clonotype was seen a few times. The CDR3 here is CATSRDQADTQYF. The CDR3 DNA reads TGTGCCACCAGCAGAGATCAGGCAGATACGCAGTATTTT. V is TRBV15 and J is TRBJ2-3; D is ambiguous. The CDR3 loop spans 13 amino acids. Germline V lookup: CDR1 LNHNV, CDR2 YYDKDF (reference sequence). V lost 0 bases to trimming and J lost 4 bases, with 5 bases between them. Full variable domain (rest looked up from reference TRBV15 and TRBJ2-3): DAMVIQNPRYQVTQFGKPVTLSCSQTLNHNVMYWYQQKSSQAPKLLFHYYDKDFNNEADTPDNFQSRRPNTSFCFLDIRSPGLGDTAMYLCATSRDQADTQYFGPGTRLTVL.

The chain recombines TRBV7-9 with TRBJ2-7, with a weak D call TRBD1 (5 bases). The CDR3 spans 15 residues. V lost 3 bases to trimming and J lost 3 bases, with 15 bases between them. CDR1 SEHNR and CDR2 FQNEAQ come from the germline V gene (reference sequence). CDR3 in DNA: TGTGCCAGCAGCTTTACAGGTGGGGAACTCTACGAGCAGTACTTC. Translated, it gives CASSFTGGELYEQYF.